This T cell receptor beta chain originates from a study of regulatory T cells. Per the germline V gene, CDR1 is MNHNS and CDR2 is SASEGT. J gave up 1 base and V 1 base, and 3 bases lay outside the gene matches. The CDR3 runs to 15 residues. Amplification used 52 TRBV primers and 13 TRBJ primers. Measured with immunoSEQ multiplex PCR; TCRdb has only the in-frame clones, and not every one. The data show about 6,000 clones, under 85% seen once. The clonotype was recovered from a child aged 10 to 17 with CD3G deficiency. The sequenced sample consisted of CD8+ T cells sorted from blood. The rearrangement joins TRBV6-1 to TRBJ1-1; 7 bases align to TRBD1. CDR3 protein: CASSEVWTGNTEAFF. The CDR3 nucleotides are TGTGCCAGCAGTGAAGTTTGGACAGGGAACACTGAAGCTTTCTTT.